One sample yielded the 12 T cell receptor beta chains listed below, sequenced in a study of T cell repertoires in cytomegalovirus infection. TCRdb re-analysed the reads in MiXCR, keeping a single row per CDR3 protein. The sample lists under 600,000 distinct CDR3 sequences, 16% seen once, with around 25% in the top ten. The source material was CD8+ T cells from PBMCs. These receptors came from a human donor in good health (CMV status not recorded). Some clones in this sample may be carry-over from other donors' samples.

The chain has TRBV28 and TRBJ2-7, with 8 nucleotides matching TRBD1. V was clipped by 4 bases and J by 3 bases; unmatched bases: 5. CDR3 length equals 14 residues. Germline CDR1 MDHEN, CDR2 SYDVKM. The CDR3 region has the DNA TGTGCCAGCAGTTCGGGACAGGACCACTACGAGCAGTACTTC. This sequence encodes CASSSGQDHYEQYF.

V is TRBV12-3 or TRBV12-4 and J is TRBJ1-1, with TRBD1 matching 8 bases. The CDR3 covers 16 residues. V lost 0 bases to trimming and J lost 1 base; unmatched junction nucleotides: 4. CDR3 region: CASSLARGQENTEAFF. The CDR3 DNA is TGTGCCAGCAGTTTAGCGAGGGGACAGGAGAACACTGAAGCTTTCTTT.

V gene TRBV27 combines with J gene TRBJ1-5, with D possibly matching TRBD1 (5 bases). CDR3 size: 14 residues. Trimming took off 2 bases at V and 7 bases at J, with 12 bases between the two ends. CDR1 and CDR2 (germline): MNHEY, SMNVEV (reference sequence). In DNA form, the CDR3 reads TGTGCCAGCAGTTTAGGCGGGGGATGGCAGCCCCAGCATTTT. It encodes CASSLGGGWQPQHF.

V gene TRBV20-1 combines with J gene TRBJ2-1, with TRBD1 matching 7 bases. Looked up from germline, CDR1 is DFQATT and CDR2 is SNEGSKA (reference sequence). The length of the CDR3 is 15 residues. CDR3 region: CATISSGQLINEQFF. The CDR3 DNA is TGCGCCACGATCTCTTCGGGACAGCTGATCAATGAGCAGTTCTTC.

This clonotype was picked up a small number of times. The rearrangement links TRBV5-5 to TRBJ1-4; tentatively, D is TRBD1 (5 bases). Germline CDR1 is SGHKS and CDR2 is YYEKEE (reference sequence). V lost 4 bases and J 7 bases, leaving 20 bases between the germline ends. The CDR3 spans 16 residues. CDR3 sequence (DNA): TGTGCCAGCAGCGGGGGTTGGAGACCCCAGGGTGAAAAACTGTTTTTT. Protein product: CASSGGWRPQGEKLFF.

This clonotype appeared a few times. The V and J genes are TRBV4-2 and TRBJ2-1, with 12 bases identical to TRBD2. This CDR3 region has 16 residues. The V and J ends lost 1 base and 9 bases, in that order; junction bases with no gene match: 7. From germline, CDR1 is LGHNA and CDR2 YNFKEQ. The CDR3 here is CASSQALAGGGGEQFF. CDR3 sequence (DNA): TGTGCCAGCAGCCAAGCCCTAGCGGGAGGGGGTGGTGAGCAGTTCTTC.

This clonotype occurred many times. V and J are TRBV6-5 and TRBJ1-2; 10 bases align to TRBD1. Germline CDR1 is MNHEY and CDR2 is SVGAGI. Trimming took 6 bases from V and 6 from J; bases not matched to a gene: 7. This CDR3 contains 14 residues. The CDR3 nucleotides read TGTGCCAGCAGCCCGGGGACAGGGGCGCATGGCTACACCTTC. This sequence encodes CASSPGTGAHGYTF.

In this sample, this clonotype turned up a few times. The chain uses TRBV20-1 and TRBJ1-2, with no clear D. In germline, CDR1 is DFQATT, CDR2 SNEGSKA (reference sequence). Trimming left V 5 bases short and J 7 bases short, with 11 bases between. This CDR3 comprises 11 residues. CDR3 DNA: TGCAGTGCTTATTCGGTCGCTGGCTACACCTTC. Translation: CSAYSVAGYTF.

A remark on this clonotype: The CDR3 ends on some other residue instead of the conserved phenylalanine or tryptophan, so this is likely a read error. This sequence joins TRBV19 and TRBJ2-1; TRBD2 agrees at 12 bases. The CDR3 is made up of 19 amino acids. Germline CDR1 LNHDA, CDR2 SQIVND (reference sequence). V lost 8 bases and J lost 0; bases outside the gene matches: 14. CDR3 sequence reads: CASQSTGTSGHDSYNEQFL. CDR3 nucleotides: TGTGCCAGTCAATCAACAGGGACTAGCGGGCACGACTCCTACAATGAGCAGTTCTTA.

This clonotype was counted many times. The chain couples TRBV4-1 to TRBJ2-3; TRBD2 agrees at 8 bases. CDR1 and CDR2 (germline): MGHRA, YSYEKL. This CDR3 comprises 14 residues. The V and J ends lost 5 bases and 4 bases, in that order; junction bases with no gene match: 5. The CDR3, as DNA: TGCGCCAGCAGCGAAGGACTAGCAGCAGATACGCAGTATTTT. Its protein is CASSEGLAADTQYF.

This clonotype was seen only a few times. The CDR3 sequence is CASSPTSGSADEQYF. The DNA for the CDR3 is TGTGCCAGCAGTCCGACTAGCGGGAGTGCGGACGAGCAGTACTTC. The chain has TRBV3-1 and TRBJ2-7, with TRBD2 matching 12 bases. Germline-derived CDR1 and CDR2 are LGHDT and YNNKEL (reference sequence). This CDR3 spans 15 amino acids. V shed 6 bases, J shed 5 bases, and the junction held 8 bases outside the gene matches.

This clonotype was recorded at least ten times. The chain carries TRBV7-2 and TRBJ1-2; D possibly corresponds to TRBD1 (6 bases). Germline V gene data show CDR1 as SGHTA and CDR2 as FQGNSA. The germline V and J ends were trimmed by 6 bases and 8 bases, with 13 bases remaining between them. This CDR3 contains 12 residues. CDR3 sequence reads: CASSYWQGGYTF. The CDR3 region has the DNA TGTGCCAGCAGTTATTGGCAGGGGGGCTACACCTTC.